This T cell receptor beta chain came from a study of blood T cell repertoires in COVID-19. Losses at the gene ends were 2 bases for V and 3 bases for J; bases not matched to a gene: 3. The CDR3 is 14 amino acids. Germline lookup yields CDR1 SNHLY and CDR2 FYNNEI. The protocol was immunoSEQ multiplex PCR, while the TCRdb copy is restricted to in-frame clones and leaves out a portion. The table lists 27,000 or so clones, approximately 85% of them singletons. The TCR sequence derives from a woman between 45 and 60 years old with active COVID-19. J is TRBJ2-7 and V is TRBV2; 8 nucleotides line up with TRBD2. The sample comprised peripheral blood. The CDR3 nucleotides read TGTGCCAGCAGTGAACAGGGACTAGGCTACGAGCAGTACTTC. Translated, it gives CASSEQGLGYEQYF. The full variable domain, rest sourced from reference TRBV2 and TRBJ2-7, is EPEVTQTPSHQVTQMGQEVILRCVPISNHLYFYWYRQILGQKVEFLVSFYNNEISEKSEIFDDQFSVERPDGSNFTLKIRSTKLEDSAMYFCASSEQGLGYEQYFGPGTRLTVT.